This TCR beta chain was identified in a study of CD8+CD57+ T cells in acquired aplastic anemia. It was genomic DNA that served as the template for profiling TCR beta VDJ and CDR3. TCRdb itself ran the reads through MiXCR, one entry per CDR3 protein. Found here are about 170,000 distinct CDR3 sequences, approximately 60% of them singletons; the top ten hold 45%. Study-wide results and limits: Patients and controls had CD8+ Simpson's diversity values that were not significantly distinct. There were some 30 CD8+ CDR3 sequences that occurred in both patients and controls.

The CDR3 is 15 residues long. CDR1 is SGHVS, CDR2 FNYEAQ, per germline. Of note for this clonotype: The antigen is not known. A read error may account for a junction end that differs from germline.

The source material was sorted CD4+, CD8+, or CD8+CD57+ T cells (not recorded which) from PBMCs. The clonotype originates from a human donor in good health. J is TRBJ2-7 and V is TRBV7-6, with D perhaps given as TRBD1 or TRBD2 (5 bases each). CDR3 region: CATSRAARAPHEQYF. The DNA of the CDR3 is TGTGCCACCAGCAGAGCGGCCAGGGCGCCCCACGAGCAGTACTTC.